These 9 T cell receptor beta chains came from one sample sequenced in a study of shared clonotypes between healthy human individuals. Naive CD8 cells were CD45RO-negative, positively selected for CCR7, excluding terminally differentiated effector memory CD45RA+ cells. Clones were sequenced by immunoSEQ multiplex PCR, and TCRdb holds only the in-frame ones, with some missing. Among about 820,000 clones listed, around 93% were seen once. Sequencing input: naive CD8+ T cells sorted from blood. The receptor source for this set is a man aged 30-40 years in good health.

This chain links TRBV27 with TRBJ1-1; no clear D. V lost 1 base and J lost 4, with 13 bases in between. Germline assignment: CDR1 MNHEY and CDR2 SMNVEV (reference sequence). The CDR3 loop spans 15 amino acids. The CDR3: CASSLYGTLPTEAFF. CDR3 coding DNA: TGTGCCAGCAGTTTATACGGAACACTCCCCACTGAAGCTTTCTTT.

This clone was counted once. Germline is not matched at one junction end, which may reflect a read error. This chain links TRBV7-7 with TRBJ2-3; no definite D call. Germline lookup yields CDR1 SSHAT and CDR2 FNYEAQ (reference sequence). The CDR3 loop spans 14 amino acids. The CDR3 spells CASSLNFDTDTQYF. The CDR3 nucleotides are TGTGCTAGCAGCCTAAACTTCGACACAGATACGCAGTATTTT. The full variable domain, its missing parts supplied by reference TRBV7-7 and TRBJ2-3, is GAGVSQSPRYKVTKRGQDVTLRCDPISSHATLYWYQQALGQGPEFLTYFNYEAQPDKSGLPSDRFSAERPEGSISTLTIQRTEQRDSAMYRCASSLNFDTDTQYFGPGTRLTVL.

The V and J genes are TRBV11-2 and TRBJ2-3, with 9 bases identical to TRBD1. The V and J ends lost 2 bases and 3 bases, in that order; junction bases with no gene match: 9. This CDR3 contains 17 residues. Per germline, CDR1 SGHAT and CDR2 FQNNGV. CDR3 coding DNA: TGTGCCAGCAGCTTAATACGAACCGGACAGGGGACAGATACGCAGTATTTT. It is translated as CASSLIRTGQGTDTQYF.

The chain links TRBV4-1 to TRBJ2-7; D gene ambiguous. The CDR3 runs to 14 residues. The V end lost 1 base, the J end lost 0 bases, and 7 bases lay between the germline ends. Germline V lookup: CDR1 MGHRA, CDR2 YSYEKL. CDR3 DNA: TGCGCCAGCAGCCAAGGCAGATTCTCCTACGAGCAGTACTTC. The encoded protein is CASSQGRFSYEQYF.

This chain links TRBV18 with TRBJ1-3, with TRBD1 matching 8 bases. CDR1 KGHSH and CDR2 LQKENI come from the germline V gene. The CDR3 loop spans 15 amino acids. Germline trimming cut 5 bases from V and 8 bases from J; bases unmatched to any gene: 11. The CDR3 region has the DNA TGTGCCAGCTCAGGTCCAGGGGGCAGTTTGGACACCATATATTTT. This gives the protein CASSGPGGSLDTIYF.

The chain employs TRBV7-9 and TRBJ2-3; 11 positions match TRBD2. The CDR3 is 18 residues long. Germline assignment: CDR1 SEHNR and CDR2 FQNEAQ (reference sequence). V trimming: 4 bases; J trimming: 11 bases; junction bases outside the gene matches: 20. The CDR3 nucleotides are TGTGCCAGCAGCTCCCCCACTATAGCGGGAGGGCCGGGAGAAAAGCAGTATTTT. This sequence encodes CASSSPTIAGGPGEKQYF.

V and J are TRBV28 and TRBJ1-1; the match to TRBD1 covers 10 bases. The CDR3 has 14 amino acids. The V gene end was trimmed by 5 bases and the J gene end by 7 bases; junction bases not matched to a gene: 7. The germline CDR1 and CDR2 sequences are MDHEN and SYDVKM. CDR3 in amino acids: CASSNPDRGSEAFF. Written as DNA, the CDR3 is TGTGCCAGCAGTAACCCGGACAGGGGGAGTGAAGCTTTCTTT.

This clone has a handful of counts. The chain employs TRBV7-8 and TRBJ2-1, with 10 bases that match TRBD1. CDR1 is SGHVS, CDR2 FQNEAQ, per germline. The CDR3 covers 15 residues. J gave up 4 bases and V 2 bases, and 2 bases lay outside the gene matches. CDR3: CASSLMGQGYNEQFF. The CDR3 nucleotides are TGTGCCAGCAGCTTAATGGGACAGGGGTACAATGAGCAGTTCTTC.

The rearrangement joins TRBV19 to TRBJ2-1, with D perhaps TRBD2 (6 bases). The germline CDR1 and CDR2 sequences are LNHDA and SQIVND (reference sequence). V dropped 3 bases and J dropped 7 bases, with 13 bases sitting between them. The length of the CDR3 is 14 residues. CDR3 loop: CASSIKLARNEQFF. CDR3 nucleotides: TGTGCCAGTAGTATCAAACTAGCCCGGAATGAGCAGTTCTTC.